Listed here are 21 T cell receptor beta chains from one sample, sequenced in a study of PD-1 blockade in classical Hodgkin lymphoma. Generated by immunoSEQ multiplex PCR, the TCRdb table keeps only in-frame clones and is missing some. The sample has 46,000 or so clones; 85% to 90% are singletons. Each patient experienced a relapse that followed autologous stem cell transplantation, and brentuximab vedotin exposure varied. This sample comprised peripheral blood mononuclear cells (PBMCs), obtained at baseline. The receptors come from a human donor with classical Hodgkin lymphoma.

CDR3 DNA sequence: TGTGCCAGCAGTGAAGCGTGGAGCGGGAGGTCCTACGAGCAGTACTTC. This gives the protein CASSEAWSGRSYEQYF. The rearrangement links TRBV6-1 to TRBJ2-7; 9 bases line up with TRBD2. CDR1 is MNHNS, CDR2 SASEGT, per germline. With 0 bases clipped from V and 1 base from J, the junction kept 4 bases outside the gene matches. The CDR3 totals 16 residues.

CDR3 DNA sequence: TGTGCCAGCAACTTTGGGGGACTAGCGGGAGTTGGGTCAGATACGCAGTATTTT. Its translation: CASNFGGLAGVGSDTQYF. The chain uses TRBV7-9 and TRBJ2-3; TRBD2 agrees at 14 bases. J was trimmed by 4 bases and V by 7 bases; bases with no gene match: 13. Germline V gene sequence: CDR1 SEHNR, CDR2 FQNEAQ (reference sequence). The CDR3 spans 18 residues.

DNA for the CDR3: TGCGCCAGCAGCCCTCGTACAGGGAACACTGAAGCTTTCTTT. Protein: CASSPRTGNTEAFF. The chain combines TRBV5-1 with TRBJ1-1, with D possibly matching TRBD1 (5 bases). V was trimmed by 4 bases and J by 1 base, leaving 11 bases between them. This CDR3 region has 14 residues. CDR1 and CDR2 (germline): SGHRS, YFSETQ.

CDR3 in DNA: TGTGCCACCAGCCTACTCAGGGGGGTGGCGGCAGATACGCAGTATTTT. It is translated as CATSLLRGVAADTQYF. The J gene is TRBJ2-3, the V gene TRBV15, with D perhaps TRBD1 (7 bases). Germline V lookup: CDR1 LNHNV, CDR2 YYDKDF (reference sequence). The CDR3 spans 16 residues. V lost 5 bases and J lost 4, with 19 bases in between.

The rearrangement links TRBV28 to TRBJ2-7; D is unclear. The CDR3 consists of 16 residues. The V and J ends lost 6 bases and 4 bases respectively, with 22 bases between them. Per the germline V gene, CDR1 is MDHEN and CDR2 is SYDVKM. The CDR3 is CASSSARHARTYEQYF. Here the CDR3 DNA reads TGTGCCAGCAGCTCCGCCCGACACGCGCGTACGTACGAGCAGTACTTC. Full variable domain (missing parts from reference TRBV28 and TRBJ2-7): DVKVTQSSRYLVKRTGEKVFLECVQDMDHENMFWYRQDPGLGLRLIYFSYDVKMKEKGDIPEGYSVSREKKERFSLILESASTNQTSMYLCASSSARHARTYEQYFGPGTRLTVT.

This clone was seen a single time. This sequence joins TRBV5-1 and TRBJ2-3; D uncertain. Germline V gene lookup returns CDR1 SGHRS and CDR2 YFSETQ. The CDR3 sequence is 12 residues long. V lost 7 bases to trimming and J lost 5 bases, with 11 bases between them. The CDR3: CASAIIRDTQYF. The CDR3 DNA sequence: TGCGCCAGCGCGATCATCCGAGATACGCAGTATTTT.

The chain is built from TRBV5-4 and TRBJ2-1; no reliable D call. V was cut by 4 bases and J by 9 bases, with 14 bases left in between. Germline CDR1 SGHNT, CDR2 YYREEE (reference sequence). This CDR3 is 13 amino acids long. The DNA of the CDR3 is TGTGCCAGCAGCGGCCCTTTCGAATCTGAGCAGTTCTTC. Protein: CASSGPFESEQFF.

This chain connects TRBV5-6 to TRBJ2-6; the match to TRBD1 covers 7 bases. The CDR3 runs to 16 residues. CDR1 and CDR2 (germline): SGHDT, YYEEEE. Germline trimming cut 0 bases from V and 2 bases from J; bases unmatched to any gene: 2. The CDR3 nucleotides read TGTGCCAGCAGCTTGGGTACAGGGGCTGGGGCCAACGTCCTGACTTTC. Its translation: CASSLGTGAGANVLTF.

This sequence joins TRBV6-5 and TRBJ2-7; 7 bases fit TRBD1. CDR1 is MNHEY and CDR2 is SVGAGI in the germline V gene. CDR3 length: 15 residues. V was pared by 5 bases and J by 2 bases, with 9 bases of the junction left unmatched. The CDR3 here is CASSGRTGRTYEQYF. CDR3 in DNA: TGTGCCAGCAGTGGCCGGACAGGCCGAACCTACGAGCAGTACTTC.

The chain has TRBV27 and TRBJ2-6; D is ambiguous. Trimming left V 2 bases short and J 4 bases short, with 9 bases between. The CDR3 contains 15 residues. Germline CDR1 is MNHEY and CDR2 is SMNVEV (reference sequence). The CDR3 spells CASSLDPRGANVLTF. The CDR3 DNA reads TGTGCCAGCAGTTTAGATCCGAGAGGGGCCAACGTCCTGACTTTC.

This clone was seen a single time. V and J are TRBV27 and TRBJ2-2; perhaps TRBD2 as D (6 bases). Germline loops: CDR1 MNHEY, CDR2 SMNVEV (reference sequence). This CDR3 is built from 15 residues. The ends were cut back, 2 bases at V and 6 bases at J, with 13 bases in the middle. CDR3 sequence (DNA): TGTGCCAGCAGTTTAAGGGCTCCGGGGGCCGGGGAGCTGTTTTTT. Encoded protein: CASSLRAPGAGELFF.

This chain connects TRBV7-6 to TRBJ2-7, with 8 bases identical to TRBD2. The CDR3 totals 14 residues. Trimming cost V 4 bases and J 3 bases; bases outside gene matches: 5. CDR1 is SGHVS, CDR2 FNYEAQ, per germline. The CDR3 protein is CASSSGLGGYEQYF. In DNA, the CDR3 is TGTGCCAGCAGCTCGGGACTAGGAGGCTACGAGCAGTACTTC.

As DNA, the CDR3 is TGTGCCAGCAGCTCCGGACTAGCGGGAGATGTCGGGGAGCTGTTTTTT. It specifies CASSSGLAGDVGELFF. V gene TRBV7-3 combines with J gene TRBJ2-2; 13 bases line up with TRBD2. V was clipped by 4 bases and J by 7 bases; unmatched bases: 6. The V gene's germline CDR1 is SGHTA and CDR2 FQGTGA. CDR3 length equals 16 residues.

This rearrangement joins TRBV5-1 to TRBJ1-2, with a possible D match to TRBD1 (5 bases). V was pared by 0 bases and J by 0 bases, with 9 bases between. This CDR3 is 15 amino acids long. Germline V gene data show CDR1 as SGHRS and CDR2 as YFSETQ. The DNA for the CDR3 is TGCGCCAGCAGCTTGGGGGGCAGTTCTAACTATGGCTACACCTTC. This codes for CASSLGGSSNYGYTF.

The CDR3 DNA reads as TGTGCCAGCAGTTTCGCCGAGGGGAGAGCCAAAAACATTCAGTACTTC. Translated: CASSFAEGRAKNIQYF. The genes are TRBV27 and TRBJ2-4, with D perhaps assigned TRBD1 or TRBD2 (5 bases each). Trimming shortened V by 3 bases and J by 0 bases, and 12 bases separated the two germline ends. The germline V gene encodes CDR1 MNHEY and CDR2 SMNVEV (reference sequence). The CDR3 runs 16 residues.

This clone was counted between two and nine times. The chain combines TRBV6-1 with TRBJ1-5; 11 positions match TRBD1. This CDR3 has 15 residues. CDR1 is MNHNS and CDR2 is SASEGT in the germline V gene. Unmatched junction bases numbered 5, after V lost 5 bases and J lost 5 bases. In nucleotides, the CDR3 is TGTGCCAGCAGTTGGACAGGGGGCCAGGATCAGCCCCAGCATTTT. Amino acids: CASSWTGGQDQPQHF.

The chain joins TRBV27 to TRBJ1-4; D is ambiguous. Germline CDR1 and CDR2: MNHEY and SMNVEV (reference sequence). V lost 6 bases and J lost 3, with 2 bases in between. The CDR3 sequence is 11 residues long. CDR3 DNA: TGTGCCAGCAGCGCTAATGAAAAACTGTTTTTT. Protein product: CASSANEKLFF.

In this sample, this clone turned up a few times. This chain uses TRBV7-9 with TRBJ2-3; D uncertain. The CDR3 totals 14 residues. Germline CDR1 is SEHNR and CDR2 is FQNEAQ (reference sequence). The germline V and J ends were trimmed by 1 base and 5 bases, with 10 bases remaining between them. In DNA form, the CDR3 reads TGTGCCAGCAGCTTAGAGTCTCGCGGAGATACGCAGTATTTT. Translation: CASSLESRGDTQYF. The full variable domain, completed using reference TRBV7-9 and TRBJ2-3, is DTGVSQNPRHKITKRGQNVTFRCDPISEHNRLYWYRQTLGQGPEFLTYFQNEAQLEKSRLLSDRFSAERPKGSFSTLEIQRTEQGDSAMYLCASSLESRGDTQYFGPGTRLTVL.

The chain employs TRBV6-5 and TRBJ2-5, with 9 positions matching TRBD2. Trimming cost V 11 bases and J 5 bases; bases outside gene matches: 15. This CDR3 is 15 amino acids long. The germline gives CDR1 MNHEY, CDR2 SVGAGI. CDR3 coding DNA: TGTGCCTCTCGTGGTGGCCTAGCGGGATTTGAGACCCAGTACTTC. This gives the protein CASRGGLAGFETQYF.

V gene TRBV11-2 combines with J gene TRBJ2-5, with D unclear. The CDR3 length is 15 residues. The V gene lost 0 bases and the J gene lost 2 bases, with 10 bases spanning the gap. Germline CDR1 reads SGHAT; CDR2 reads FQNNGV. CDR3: CASSLDRSVQETQYF. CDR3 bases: TGTGCCAGCAGCTTAGATCGCAGCGTTCAAGAGACCCAGTACTTC.

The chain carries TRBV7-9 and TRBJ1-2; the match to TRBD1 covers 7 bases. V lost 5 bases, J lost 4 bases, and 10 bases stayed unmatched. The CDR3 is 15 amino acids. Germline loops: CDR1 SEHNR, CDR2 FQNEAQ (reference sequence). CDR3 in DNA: TGTGCCAGCAGCGGACGGGACAGAGATTTCTATGGCTACACCTTC. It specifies CASSGRDRDFYGYTF. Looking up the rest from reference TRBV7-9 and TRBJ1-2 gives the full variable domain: DTGVSQNPRHKITKRGQNVTFRCDPISEHNRLYWYRQTLGQGPEFLTYFQNEAQLEKSRLLSDRFSAERPKGSFSTLEIQRTEQGDSAMYLCASSGRDRDFYGYTFGSGTRLTVV.